This T cell receptor beta chain was sequenced during a study of blood T cell repertoires in COVID-19. Study-level information: The United States, Italy and Spain were the sources of the acute and convalescent COVID-19 samples. The cDNA or gDNA used as material had been derived from T cells, B-cell-depleted T cells, or PBMCs.

The length of the CDR3 is 16 residues. Germline lookup yields CDR1 MNHEY and CDR2 SVGAGI. The ends lost 4 bases at V and 2 bases at J; junction bases unmatched: 5. Original processing methods: For nucleated cells, counts were estimated from reference gene primer amplification. Produced via immunoSEQ multiplex PCR; TCRdb's table is partial and in-frame only. V, J and clone size reflect that table, while D and trimming were determined from the DNA. The sample holds 250,000 or so clones, about 90% seen once. This chain links TRBV6-5 with TRBJ1-3; 10 bases are shared with TRBD1. Material: peripheral blood. The clonotype comes from a man between 60 and 75 years old with acute or convalescent COVID-19. CDR3 amino acids: CASSSTGTGAGNTIYF. The CDR3 nucleotides read TGTGCCAGCAGTTCAACCGGGACAGGGGCTGGAAACACCATATATTTT.